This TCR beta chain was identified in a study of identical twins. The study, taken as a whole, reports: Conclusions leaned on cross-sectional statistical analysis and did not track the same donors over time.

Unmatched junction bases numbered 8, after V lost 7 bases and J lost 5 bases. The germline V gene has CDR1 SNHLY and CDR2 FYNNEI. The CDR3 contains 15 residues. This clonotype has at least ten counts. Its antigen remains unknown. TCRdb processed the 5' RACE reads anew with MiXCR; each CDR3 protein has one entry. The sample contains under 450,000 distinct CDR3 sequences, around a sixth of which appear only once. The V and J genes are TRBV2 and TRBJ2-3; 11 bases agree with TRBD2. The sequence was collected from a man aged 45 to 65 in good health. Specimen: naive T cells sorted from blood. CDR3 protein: CASIIAGGPRDTQYF. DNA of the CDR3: TGTGCCAGCATCATAGCGGGGGGGCCTCGAGATACGCAGTATTTT.